This T cell receptor beta chain was found in a study of Tregs in tolerant kidney transplant recipients. General study points: Expanding Tregs on activated donor B cells appeared to best identify donor-specific TCRbeta clones.

Concerning this clone itself: The antigen is not known.

TCRdb keeps only in-frame clones here, not all; method: immunoSEQ multiplex PCR. Of approximately 260,000 clones in the sample, around 82% are singletons; the top ten hold about 0.64%. V lost 1 base to trimming and J lost 1 base; unmatched junction nucleotides: 14. The CDR3 is 19 residues long. Germline CDR1 SGHKS, CDR2 YYEKEE (reference sequence). The material sequenced was CD4+ T cells from blood. This sequence was found in a human donor in good health. The chain is built from TRBV5-5 and TRBJ1-2; 9 bases line up with TRBD1. The CDR3 DNA reads as TGTGCCAGCAGCTTGTCCCCAGGGACAGGGCGCCCTAATAACTATGGCTACACCTTC. Translating gives CASSLSPGTGRPNNYGYTF.